This T cell receptor (beta chain) was identified during a study of vaccination and CD4 T cells after COVID-19. CDR1 LGHDT and CDR2 YNNKEL come from the germline V gene (reference sequence). This CDR3 comprises 13 residues. V was shortened by 10 bases and J by 4 bases, with 13 bases between the two germline ends. Treatment of the sample: roughly 11-day PBMC culture with coronavirus spike peptide pools or control peptides (ViraFEST assay). Oncomine TCR Beta short-read sequencing was applied to DNA from cultured CD4+ T cells. TCRdb reprocessed the PCR reads with MiXCR, giving one entry per CDR3 protein. The table records 8,500 to 10,000 distinct CDR3 sequences, about 41% of them present only once. As to this clonotype: The antigen is unknown.

The chain employs TRBV3-1 and TRBJ2-2; D is perhaps TRBD1 (5 bases). This TCR was recovered from a human donor who had recovered from COVID-19. The material sequenced was CD4+ T cells from blood, cultured in vitro. The CDR3 sequence is CATGGRGTGELFF. CDR3 bases: TGTGCCACCGGTGGAAGGGGCACCGGGGAGCTGTTTTTT.